This passage covers 20 T cell receptor beta chains from one sample sequenced in a study of OX40 agonist ivuxolimab in advanced cancers. Assay used: immunoSEQ multiplex PCR; TCRdb lists only in-frame clones, some missing. The sample lists about 53,000 clones, 70% to 90% occurring once. Source: CD4+ or CD8+ T cells sorted from blood, taken in a trial of the OX40 agonist ivuxolimab. The source of these receptors is an adult with an advanced solid tumor such as melanoma, head and neck, liver or kidney cancer.

This clone was observed a few times. This CDR3 is also generated by other DNA sequences in the sample. This chain joins TRBV6-5 and TRBJ1-1; 7 bases align to TRBD1. J gave up 2 bases and V 6 bases, and 3 bases lay outside the gene matches. This CDR3 has 13 amino acids. Germline V gives CDR1 MNHEY, CDR2 SVGAGI. The CDR3 sequence: CASRRQGNTEAFF. DNA for the CDR3: TGTGCCAGCAGACGACAGGGAAACACTGAAGCTTTCTTT.

The gene calls are TRBV15 and TRBJ2-4, with D uncertain. CDR1 is LNHNV, CDR2 YYDKDF, per germline (reference sequence). The CDR3 consists of 13 residues. The V and J ends lost 6 bases and 4 bases respectively, with 10 bases between them. The CDR3 here is CATSLIDKNIQYF. The CDR3 bases are TGTGCCACCAGTCTGATAGATAAAAACATTCAGTACTTC.

This chain links TRBV5-6 with TRBJ1-1; TRBD1 might be the D (5 bases). Looked up from germline, CDR1 is SGHDT and CDR2 is YYEEEE. Deletions cut 0 bases from V and 1 base from J, with 16 bases between. The CDR3 spans 17 residues. This CDR3 is CASSLALMGQRNTEAFF. The CDR3 DNA sequence: TGTGCCAGCAGCTTGGCCCTAATGGGGCAGAGGAACACTGAAGCTTTCTTT.

This clone appeared a few times. V is TRBV5-6 and J is TRBJ1-2; D uncertain. The CDR3 is 15 amino acids. CDR1 is SGHDT, CDR2 YYEEEE, per germline. V lost 1 base, J lost 5 bases, and 15 bases lay in between. The CDR3 nucleotides are TGTGCCAGCAGCTTGCCCCAAGGCAACACTTATGGCTACACCTTC. Its translation: CASSLPQGNTYGYTF.

This sequence joins TRBV10-1 and TRBJ2-1; no clear D gene. The V and J ends lost 2 bases and 4 bases respectively, with 6 bases between them. The CDR3 sequence is 13 residues long. Per the germline V gene, CDR1 is WNHNN and CDR2 is SYGVQD (reference sequence). CDR3 sequence (DNA): TGCGCCAGCAGTGAGGGGCCTTACAATGAGCAGTTCTTC. It specifies CASSEGPYNEQFF.

This chain links TRBV9 with TRBJ2-5, with unresolved D. The CDR3 totals 14 residues. With 0 bases removed from V and 5 bases from J, the gap between germline ends came to 11 bases. Germline V gene data show CDR1 as SGDLS and CDR2 as YYNGEE. The CDR3 reads CASSVGTLFETQYF. In DNA, the CDR3 is TGTGCCAGCAGCGTAGGGACCCTGTTCGAGACCCAGTACTTC.

CDR3 loop: CASSARVTMNTEAFF. CDR3 sequence (DNA): TGTGCCAGCAGTGCGCGGGTGACTATGAACACTGAAGCTTTCTTT. The V gene is TRBV6-1, the J gene TRBJ1-1, with D hard to call. This CDR3 comprises 15 residues. Trimming shortened V by 4 bases and J by 0 bases, and 12 bases separated the two germline ends. The germline V gene encodes CDR1 MNHNS and CDR2 SASEGT.

The chain couples TRBV5-1 to TRBJ2-3; no clear D gene. This CDR3 contains 12 residues. The ends were cut back, 4 bases at V and 2 bases at J, with 5 bases in the middle. Germline-derived CDR1 and CDR2 are SGHRS and YFSETQ. The CDR3, as DNA: TGCGCCAGCAGCCCCCCCACAGATACGCAGTATTTT. It codes for CASSPPTDTQYF.

This chain links TRBV5-1 with TRBJ2-1; D may match TRBD1 or TRBD2 (5 bases each). CDR3 length equals 15 residues. CDR1 and CDR2 (germline): SGHRS, YFSETQ. V was pared by 4 bases and J by 0 bases, with 11 bases between. The CDR3 coding sequence is TGCGCCAGCAGCCCCTCGGGACCCTCCTACAATGAGCAGTTCTTC. Amino acid sequence: CASSPSGPSYNEQFF.

The chain couples TRBV2 to TRBJ1-2, with D uncertain. The CDR3 is made up of 15 amino acids. V lost 1 base, J lost 3 bases, and 12 bases lay in between. CDR1 and CDR2 (germline): SNHLY, FYNNEI. The CDR3 DNA reads TGTGCCAGCAGTGAAGAAGGAGGGCAGGACTATGGCTACACCTTC. Translation gives CASSEEGGQDYGYTF. The variable domain in full, with the rest retrieved from reference TRBV2 and TRBJ1-2, is EPEVTQTPSHQVTQMGQEVILRCVPISNHLYFYWYRQILGQKVEFLVSFYNNEISEKSEIFDDQFSVERPDGSNFTLKIRSTKLEDSAMYFCASSEEGGQDYGYTFGSGTRLTVV.

The gene calls are TRBV27 and TRBJ1-6; D is uncertain. Per germline, CDR1 MNHEY and CDR2 SMNVEV (reference sequence). This CDR3 is 16 amino acids long. Trimming removed 6 bases from V and 6 bases from J, with 18 bases in between. The CDR3 loop is CASRSKQRISNSPLHF. The CDR3 DNA reads as TGTGCCAGCAGGTCCAAACAGAGAATAAGTAATTCACCCCTCCACTTT.

The rearrangement links TRBV28 to TRBJ2-7; no clear D. This CDR3 is built from 12 residues. V was trimmed by 3 bases and J by 3 bases, leaving 6 bases between them. Germline CDR1 reads MDHEN; CDR2 reads SYDVKM. The CDR3: CASSFKRYEQYF. The CDR3 bases are TGTGCCAGCAGTTTTAAGCGCTACGAGCAGTACTTC.

This clone was detected only a few times. The V call is TRBV10-2, the J call TRBJ2-3, with 9 bases identical to TRBD1. Germline lookup yields CDR1 WSHSY and CDR2 SAAADI. CDR3 size: 15 residues. Trimming removed 4 bases from V and 2 bases from J; junction bases left unmatched: 4. The DNA of the CDR3 is TGCGCCAGCAGTGTGGGACAGGGTTACACAGATACGCAGTATTTT. Translation gives CASSVGQGYTDTQYF.

V is TRBV11-3 and J is TRBJ2-5; D is perhaps TRBD1 or TRBD2 (5 bases each). The J call is doubtful: the DNA matches TRBJ2-7 better. CDR3 length equals 17 residues. Germline V CDR1 and CDR2: SGHNT, YENEEA. In DNA form, the CDR3 reads TGTGCCAGCAGCCCCGTTGGGTCCACCGGGACCAACTACGAGCAGTACTTC. Residues: CASSPVGSTGTNYEQYF.

The V and J genes are TRBV7-8 and TRBJ2-7, with 11 bases fitting TRBD1. The V gene's germline CDR1 is SGHVS and CDR2 FQNEAQ. J lost 6 bases, V lost 3 bases, and 7 bases had no gene match. The CDR3 is made up of 15 amino acids. As DNA, the CDR3 is TGTGCCAGCAGCTTCCCCGGGACAGGGGGGGGCGAGCAGTACTTC. Encoded protein: CASSFPGTGGGEQYF.

The V and J genes are TRBV9 and TRBJ1-2, with D possibly being TRBD1 (6 bases). This CDR3 spans 14 amino acids. Trimming took 4 bases from V and 4 from J, leaving 14 bases between them. Germline-derived CDR1 and CDR2 are SGDLS and YYNGEE. The CDR3 protein is CASSPQEGGYGYTF. The CDR3 DNA follows: TGTGCCAGCAGCCCCCAGGAGGGGGGCTATGGCTACACCTTC.

The chain joins TRBV2 to TRBJ1-6, with unresolved D. V gave up 6 bases and J gave up 10 bases, with 16 bases separating them. The CDR3 length is 14 residues. Germline CDR1 and CDR2: SNHLY and FYNNEI. The CDR3 DNA follows: TGTGCCAGCAGGGATACTTGGGTAGACTCACCCCTCCACTTT. Translation: CASRDTWVDSPLHF.

The chain joins TRBV6-5 to TRBJ1-3; D is perhaps TRBD1 (5 bases). Trimming removed 5 bases at V and 0 bases at J, with 11 bases between. CDR3 size: 15 residues. Germline-derived CDR1 and CDR2 are MNHEY and SVGAGI. DNA for the CDR3: TGTGCCAGCAGTCAAGACAGACCCTCTGGAAACACCATATATTTT. Translated, it gives CASSQDRPSGNTIYF.

The V call is TRBV20-1, the J call TRBJ1-2; D gene uncertain. This CDR3 region has 10 residues. Germline V gives CDR1 DFQATT, CDR2 SNEGSKA (reference sequence). Trimming pared 2 bases from V and 3 bases from J, leaving 1 base between. The CDR3 nucleotides read TGCAGTGCTAGATACTATGGCTACACCTTC. Amino acids: CSARYYGYTF.

The rearrangement links TRBV7-3 to TRBJ1-1, with no clear D. CDR1 and CDR2 from the germline V gene are SGHTA and FQGTGA. The CDR3 contains 13 residues. Trimming removed 3 bases from V and 1 base from J, with 6 bases in between. The CDR3 protein is CASSFRANTEAFF. In nucleotides, the CDR3 is TGTGCCAGCAGCTTCCGAGCGAACACTGAAGCTTTCTTT.